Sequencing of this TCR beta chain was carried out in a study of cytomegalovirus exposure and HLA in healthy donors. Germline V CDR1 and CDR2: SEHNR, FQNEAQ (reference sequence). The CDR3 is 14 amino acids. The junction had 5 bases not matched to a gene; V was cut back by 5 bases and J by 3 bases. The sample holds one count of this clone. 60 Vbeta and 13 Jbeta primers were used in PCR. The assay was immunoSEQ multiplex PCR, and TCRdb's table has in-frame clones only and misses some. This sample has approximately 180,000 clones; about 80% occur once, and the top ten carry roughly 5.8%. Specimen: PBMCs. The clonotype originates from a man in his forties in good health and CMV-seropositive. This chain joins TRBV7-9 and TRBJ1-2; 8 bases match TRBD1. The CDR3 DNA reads TGTGCCAGCAGCATTGGACAGGGACACTATGGCTACACCTTC. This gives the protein CASSIGQGHYGYTF.